Below are 20 T cell receptor beta chains sequenced from a single sample in a study of monozygotic twins with inflammatory bowel disease (dated by TCRdb to about 2019). Library generation was performed with 5' RACE. Reads for this sample came from an Illumina HiSeq 2500. Reads reprocessed by TCRdb are summarized as one entry per CDR3 protein sequence, and DNA is absent. This sample's table contains 350,000 to 500,000 distinct CDR3 sequences. More than 2% of the sample is in the top ten clones. Sequences were obtained from blood. The receptors originated from a human donor with ulcerative colitis or Crohn's disease, or a healthy co-twin of an affected twin (not recorded which).

This chain uses TRBV7-2 with TRBJ1-2; TCRdb picks TRBD1, but there is no DNA to check that call. The length of the CDR3 is 15 residues. CDR1 and CDR2 from the germline V gene are SGHTA and FQGNSA. The CDR3: CASSLQPGRFYGYTF.

The J gene is TRBJ2-7, the V gene TRBV7-6. This CDR3 is 15 amino acids long. Per germline, CDR1 SGHVS and CDR2 FNYEAQ. The CDR3: CASSLDDRWSYEQYF.

This chain joins TRBV7-3 and TRBJ2-1; TCRdb outputs TRBD2, but without DNA this stays unchecked. The CDR3 totals 15 residues. CDR1 is SGHTA and CDR2 is FQGTGA in the germline V gene. Here the CDR3 reads CASSLLAGYNNEQFF.

The chain is built from TRBV11-3 and TRBJ2-1; TCRdb's D call of TRBD1 is untestable without DNA. The CDR3 contains 16 residues. CDR1 is SGHNT and CDR2 is YENEEA in the germline V gene. CDR3: CASSSSGTVGRNEQFF.

V gene TRBV24-1 combines with J gene TRBJ2-1; TCRdb's D call, TRBD2, is unchecked because there is no DNA. The CDR3 is made up of 11 amino acids. Germline CDR1 and CDR2: KGHDR and SFDVKD. CDR3 sequence: CATSDFPSQFF.

V usage is TRBV7-2 and J usage is TRBJ2-5; TCRdb proposes TRBD1, but this gene call is untestable without DNA. The germline CDR1 and CDR2 sequences are SGHTA and FQGNSA. This CDR3 has 14 residues. CDR3: CASSPLAGKETQYF.

This chain connects TRBV6-5 to TRBJ2-5; the TCRdb D gene call, TRBD2, has no DNA to confirm it. CDR1 is MNHEY and CDR2 is SVGAGI in the germline V gene. This CDR3 comprises 14 residues. The CDR3 sequence is CASSYQVLGETQYF.

The chain joins TRBV29-1 to TRBJ2-1; lacking DNA, the TRBD1 call made by TCRdb goes unchecked. The length of the CDR3 is 15 residues. Germline V gene sequence: CDR1 SQVTM, CDR2 ANQGSEA. The CDR3 is CSVPPGTGTRNEQFF.

This sequence joins TRBV7-9 and TRBJ1-1; TCRdb outputs TRBD1, but without DNA this stays unchecked. CDR1 is SEHNR, CDR2 FQNEAQ, per germline (reference sequence). This CDR3 comprises 13 residues. CDR3 in amino acids: CASSLVSGAEAFF.

CDR3 residues: CAWSAFLEFNTGELFF. The chain is built from TRBV30 and TRBJ2-2. Germline V gene lookup returns CDR1 GTSNPN and CDR2 SVGIG (reference sequence). The CDR3 contains 16 residues.

The rearrangement links TRBV20-1 to TRBJ2-7. Germline CDR1 reads DFQATT; CDR2 reads SNEGSKA (reference sequence). The CDR3 is 16 residues long. This CDR3 reads CSARDQLAGVSYEQYF.

This chain joins TRBV27 and TRBJ2-7; TCRdb indicates TRBD2, and absent DNA this call remains unverified. The germline V gene encodes CDR1 MNHEY and CDR2 SMNVEV (reference sequence). The CDR3 consists of 12 residues. CDR3 region: CASGRGGYEQYF.

This rearrangement joins TRBV9 to TRBJ1-3. CDR3 length equals 19 residues. Germline V gene lookup returns CDR1 SGDLS and CDR2 YYNGEE. The CDR3 is CASSVGTTGPSTPVGTIYF.

The chain is built from TRBV5-1 and TRBJ2-7; the TCRdb call, TRBD2, lacks DNA for checking. The CDR3 has 17 amino acids. Germline assignment: CDR1 SGHRS and CDR2 YFSETQ. CDR3 amino acids: CASSGTSASVFFYEQYF.

The chain joins TRBV12-3 or TRBV12-4 to TRBJ1-2; TCRdb's D call of TRBD1 is untestable without DNA. This CDR3 region has 14 residues. The chain's CDR3 is CASSSTGGTYGYTF.

The chain uses TRBV20-1 and TRBJ1-4. This CDR3 comprises 12 residues. Germline CDR1 and CDR2: DFQATT and SNEGSKA (reference sequence). The CDR3 spells CSARETGGKLFF.

J is TRBJ1-1 and V is TRBV6-5; as DNA is missing, the TRBD1 call by TCRdb cannot be tested. This CDR3 has 13 residues. CDR1 is MNHEY, CDR2 SVGAGI, per germline. CDR3 residues: CASSVQGASEAFF.

CDR3 sequence: CASRGGGLAGADEQFF. The chain joins TRBV7-9 to TRBJ2-1; with no DNA, the TCRdb D assignment of TRBD2 cannot be verified. From germline, CDR1 is SEHNR and CDR2 FQNEAQ (reference sequence). The CDR3 has 16 residues.

The chain is built from TRBV7-9 and TRBJ1-3; TCRdb's D call, TRBD1, is unchecked because there is no DNA. The CDR3 covers 11 residues. Germline V CDR1 and CDR2: SEHNR, FQNEAQ (reference sequence). CDR3 sequence reads: CAGGSGNTIYF.

V usage is TRBV7-9 and J usage is TRBJ1-1. In germline, CDR1 is SEHNR, CDR2 FQNEAQ (reference sequence). The CDR3 spans 15 residues. The CDR3 here is CASSPRRENTAEAFF.